Listed below are T cell receptor beta chains from one sample, sequenced in a study of blood T cells in healthy people across ages. Via MiXCR, TCRdb re-called the 5' RACE reads, giving one row per CDR3 protein. The sample lists some 1.5 million distinct CDR3 sequences, 40% to 45% occurring once. The specimen was blood. The receptors stem from a woman aged 18-35 years in good health. The CDR3 runs from the conserved cysteine through the conserved F or W. Fields, in order: CDR3 DNA, CDR3 protein, clone size, J gene, V gene, D gene, CDR3 length. D genes are given only for firm matches. Size values are once, few and many counts, or a class for expanded clones, and some rows have none.

CDR3 DNA: TGCGCCAGCAGCTTAACACCGGCGAGCTCTGGAAACACCATATATTTT
CDR3 protein: CASSLTPASSGNTIYF
clone size: once
J gene: TRBJ1-3
V gene: TRBV5-1
D gene: .
CDR3 length: 16

CDR3 DNA: TGTGCCAGCAGTTACTCGGAGGGCCGTGGCTACACCTTC
CDR3 protein: CASSYSEGRGYTF
clone size: few
J gene: TRBJ1-2
V gene: TRBV6-5
D gene: .
CDR3 length: 13

CDR3 DNA: TGCGCCAGCAGCCAAGCGTCGCGGACTGCTAACTATGGCTACACCTTC
CDR3 protein: CASSQASRTANYGYTF
clone size: .
J gene: TRBJ1-2
V gene: TRBV4-3
D gene: .
CDR3 length: 16

CDR3 DNA: TGTGCCATCTCGACTAGTAACACCGGGGAGCTGTTTTTT
CDR3 protein: CAISTSNTGELFF
clone size: few
J gene: TRBJ2-2
V gene: TRBV6-6
D gene: .
CDR3 length: 13

CDR3 DNA: TGCGCCAGCAGTGGTGGGGAAACTGAAGCTTTCTTT
CDR3 protein: CASSGGETEAFF
clone size: .
J gene: TRBJ1-1
V gene: TRBV10-1
D gene: .
CDR3 length: 12

CDR3 DNA: TGTGCCAGCAGTCTCAGCTGGGGCTCCTATAATTCACCCCTCCACTTT
CDR3 protein: CASSLSWGSYNSPLHF
clone size: few
J gene: TRBJ1-6
V gene: TRBV12-3/TRBV12-4
D gene: .
CDR3 length: 16

CDR3 DNA: TGCAGCGTTGTGCCTGGCGGCACCACCTACGAGCAGTACTTC
CDR3 protein: CSVVPGGTTYEQYF
clone size: .
J gene: TRBJ2-7
V gene: TRBV29-1
D gene: .
CDR3 length: 14

CDR3 DNA: TGCAGCGTTTGGACATCCAGCTCCTACGAGCAGTTCTTC
CDR3 protein: CSVWTSSSYEQFF
clone size: .
J gene: TRBJ2-1
V gene: TRBV29-1
D gene: .
CDR3 length: 13

CDR3 DNA: TGTGCCAGCAGCTTATATCAGAGCACAGATACGCAGTATTTT
CDR3 protein: CASSLYQSTDTQYF
clone size: few
J gene: TRBJ2-3
V gene: TRBV7-2
D gene: .
CDR3 length: 14

CDR3 DNA: TGTGCCAGCAGCTCCACCTCAGTGGTAGAGGATGAGCAGTACTTC
CDR3 protein: CASSSTSVVEDEQYF
clone size: .
J gene: TRBJ2-5
V gene: TRBV11-2
D gene: .
CDR3 length: 15

CDR3 DNA: TGCGCCAGCAGCCAACCTCCAAGCGGGACGAAAGGCTACACCTTC
CDR3 protein: CASSQPPSGTKGYTF
clone size: .
J gene: TRBJ1-2
V gene: TRBV4-1
D gene: .
CDR3 length: 15

CDR3 DNA: TGTGCCAGCAGCCCTGCGGGACAGGGTGATCAGCCCCAGCATTTT
CDR3 protein: CASSPAGQGDQPQHF
clone size: .
J gene: TRBJ1-5
V gene: TRBV7-8
D gene: TRBD1
CDR3 length: 15

CDR3 DNA: TGTGCCAGCAGCCAAAAGAGGGCCATGAACACTGAAGCTTTCTTT
CDR3 protein: CASSQKRAMNTEAFF
clone size: few
J gene: TRBJ1-1
V gene: TRBV16
D gene: .
CDR3 length: 15

CDR3 DNA: TGTGCCAGCAGCACTAGGACTAGCGGGGCCTCCTACGAGCAGTTCTTC
CDR3 protein: CASSTRTSGASYEQFF
clone size: .
J gene: TRBJ2-1
V gene: TRBV7-9
D gene: TRBD2
CDR3 length: 16

CDR3 DNA: TGTGCCAGCAGCTTGGTGCGTCTCTTTAGCGGGAGGAAGAATGAGCAGTTCTTC
CDR3 protein: CASSLVRLFSGRKNEQFF
clone size: .
J gene: TRBJ2-1
V gene: TRBV5-5
D gene: TRBD2
CDR3 length: 18